The sequence of this T cell receptor (beta chain) was determined in a study of cytotoxic CD8 clonotypes in ibrutinib-treated CLL. Study-level points and caveats: Sampling schedules were unmatched across sustained-remission and progressing patients. Clonality went higher at ibrutinib response and then dropped back toward baseline at progression.

Assay used: immunoSEQ multiplex PCR; TCRdb lists only in-frame clones, some missing. The table shows fewer than 10,000 clones, with 70% to 75% occurring only once. With regard to this clone: Its specificity is unknown.

Trimming removed 0 bases at V and 1 base at J, with 9 bases between. The CDR3 contains 15 residues. Germline CDR1 and CDR2: SGHDN and FVKESK. The rearrangement links TRBV14 to TRBJ1-1; D is uncertain. The TCR sequence derives from a human donor with chronic lymphocytic leukemia. The sequenced sample was PBMCs, obtained before ibrutinib treatment. DNA of the CDR3: TGTGCCAGCAGCCAAGAAGGACTCCCGAACACTGAAGCTTTCTTT. Its translation is CASSQEGLPNTEAFF.